The clone carrying this TCR beta chain showed up just a few times. Its antigen is as yet unknown. The germline V and J ends were trimmed by 4 bases and 4 bases, with 13 bases remaining between them. The CDR3 is made up of 15 amino acids. Germline V gives CDR1 SNHLY, CDR2 FYNNEI. The data were taken from a study of early T cells in non-severe SARS-CoV-2 infection. Whole-study context: Sequencing of bulk RNA from unsorted whole blood was done, without chain pairing. Whole-study findings and limits: Anti-spike CD8 specificities were favored by VDJdb matching, whose results missed private and CD4 specificities.

Each CDR3 protein gets one entry after TCRdb re-called the 5' RACE reads with MiXCR. Here the sample spans roughly 83,000 distinct CDR3 sequences, about 12% being singletons. V and J are TRBV2 and TRBJ2-2; tentative D call: TRBD1 (7 bases). The receptor comes from an adult who was a healthcare worker with PCR-confirmed SARS-CoV-2 infection or an uninfected control (not recorded which). The material was whole blood, obtained at baseline. The CDR3 coding sequence is TGTGCCAGCAGTGCCATCAGGGGGGTCACCGGGGAGCTGTTTTTT. It translates to CASSAIRGVTGELFF.